The 25 T cell receptor beta chains in this list originate from one sample, sequenced in a study of control samples from healthy donors and cancer patients. Profiling relied on immunoSEQ multiplex PCR, and the TCRdb table lists in-frame clones only, not all of them. The repertoire includes about 44,000 clones, over 75% of them detected once, and roughly 10% sits in the top ten. The sequenced sample consisted of PBMCs. These receptors all come from a woman between 55 and 75 years old with lung cancer.

The gene calls are TRBV21-1 and TRBJ2-5; the table assigns TRBD1, which was not confirmed against the DNA. TRBV21-1 is noted as a pseudogene. The CDR3 runs to 17 residues. Here the CDR3 reads CASSNRLTGTGQETQYF. In nucleotides, the CDR3 is TGTGCCAGCAGCAACCGCCTTACCGGGACAGGACAAGAGACCCAGTACTTC.

This chain connects TRBV21-1 to TRBJ1-1; the table's TRBD1 call for D was not verified on the DNA. TRBV21-1 counts as a pseudogene. The CDR3 has 14 amino acids. The CDR3 sequence is CASRSQGKNTEAFF. CDR3 coding DNA: TGTGCCAGCAGGTCACAGGGAAAGAACACTGAAGCTTTCTTT.

This clone has just one count. This chain uses TRBV4-3 with TRBJ1-2; D gene unclear. The V and J ends lost 0 bases and 3 bases respectively, with 11 bases between them. The CDR3 totals 15 residues. CDR1 and CDR2 from the germline V gene are LGHNA and YSLEER. This CDR3 reads CASSQDSRADYGYTF. CDR3 nucleotides: TGCGCCAGCAGCCAAGATTCCCGTGCGGACTATGGCTACACCTTC.

The chain is built from TRBV30 and TRBJ2-3; 7 bases are shared with TRBD2. The CDR3 length is 13 residues. V shed 2 bases, J shed 2 bases, and the junction held 1 base outside the gene matches. Germline CDR1 is GTSNPN and CDR2 is SVGIG (reference sequence). The CDR3 spells CAWSRDYTDTQYF. CDR3 nucleotides: TGTGCCTGGAGTAGGGACTACACAGATACGCAGTATTTT.

This chain links TRBV18 with TRBJ2-7; maybe TRBD2 (6 bases). The CDR3 runs to 15 residues. V was pared by 3 bases and J by 2 bases, with 14 bases between. Germline V gene sequence: CDR1 KGHSH, CDR2 LQKENI. The CDR3 loop reads CASSPGLLGPYEQYF. In DNA, the CDR3 is TGTGCCAGCTCACCGGGACTCCTCGGGCCCTACGAGCAGTACTTC.

The V and J genes are TRBV24-1 and TRBJ1-4; no definite D call. The CDR3 covers 15 residues. V was trimmed by 4 bases and J by 5 bases, leaving 13 bases between them. Germline V gives CDR1 KGHDR, CDR2 SFDVKD. Here the CDR3 DNA reads TGTGCCACCAGTGAGGGAGGAAACCGAAATGAAAAACTGTTTTTT. Its protein product is CATSEGGNRNEKLFF.

The rearrangement uses TRBV5-4 and TRBJ2-7; possible D gene TRBD2, 5 bases. Germline CDR1 reads SGHNT; CDR2 reads YYREEE (reference sequence). CDR3 length: 15 residues. V lost 4 bases and J lost 6, with 20 bases in between. The DNA for the CDR3 is TGTGCCAGCAGCCTCCCTGGCGAGCAAGGGAGCGAGCAGTACTTC. Amino acids: CASSLPGEQGSEQYF.

The chain employs TRBV6-5 and TRBJ1-1; D not certain. Trimming removed 0 bases from V and 2 bases from J, with 7 bases in between. CDR3 length equals 14 residues. Germline CDR1 reads MNHEY; CDR2 reads SVGAGI. CDR3 residues: CASSYSEGNTEAFF. As DNA, the CDR3 is TGTGCCAGCAGTTACTCCGAGGGCAACACTGAAGCTTTCTTT.

CDR3 nucleotides: TGTGCCAGCAGCCAAAGGGTCCTACAGGGGGCTTTGGACGAGCAGTACTTC. Its protein product is CASSQRVLQGALDEQYF. V usage is TRBV3-1 (or the pseudogene TRBV3-2) and J usage is TRBJ2-7; 9 nucleotides agree with TRBD1. CDR3 length: 17 amino acids. The ends lost 2 bases at V and 5 bases at J; junction bases unmatched: 13. Germline lookup yields CDR1 LGHDT and CDR2 YNNKEL (reference sequence).

The chain links TRBV6-5 to TRBJ1-1, with a possible D match to TRBD1 (5 bases). This CDR3 contains 13 residues. The V end was cut by 4 bases, the J end by 1 base, with 7 bases between. The germline CDR1 and CDR2 sequences are MNHEY and SVGAGI. The CDR3 DNA follows: TGTGCCAGCAGTTTCGGACAGAACACTGAAGCTTTCTTT. Protein: CASSFGQNTEAFF.

V and J are TRBV5-1 and TRBJ1-5, with a tentative D call TRBD1 (5 bases). The ends were cut back, 2 bases at V and 4 bases at J, with 10 bases in the middle. This CDR3 has 14 amino acids. Germline V lookup: CDR1 SGHRS, CDR2 YFSETQ. DNA of the CDR3: TGCGCCAGCAGCTTAGGGGAGACTAATCAGCCCCAGCATTTT. Translated, it gives CASSLGETNQPQHF.

The chain has TRBV4-1 and TRBJ2-2, with 7 bases that match TRBD2. This CDR3 contains 18 residues. With V trimmed by 3 bases and J by 1 base, 11 bases remained unmatched. CDR1 is MGHRA, CDR2 YSYEKL, per germline. The CDR3 DNA reads as TGCGCCAGCAGCCAGCCCACGTTCGGCGGGAGGAACACCGGGGAGCTGTTTTTT. This translates into CASSQPTFGGRNTGELFF.

The CDR3 DNA reads TGTGCCAGCAGACCCCTCGGGGAGACCGCTGAAGCTTTCTTT. It codes for CASRPLGETAEAFF. The chain recombines TRBV6-5 with TRBJ1-1; D gene ambiguous. V gave up 6 bases and J gave up 6 bases, with 17 bases separating them. The CDR3 is 14 amino acids. Looked up from germline, CDR1 is MNHEY and CDR2 is SVGAGI.

V gene TRBV28 combines with J gene TRBJ2-7; no reliable D call. This CDR3 is 17 amino acids long. Germline CDR1 and CDR2: MDHEN and SYDVKM. V gave up 5 bases and J gave up 2 bases, with 22 bases separating them. The CDR3 bases are TGTGCCAGCAGTCTACCCAGGCGCAAGTCTGGGCCCTACGAGCAGTACTTC. Protein product: CASSLPRRKSGPYEQYF.

The chain employs TRBV28 and TRBJ2-7; D perhaps matches TRBD2 (6 bases). This CDR3 is built from 13 residues. Germline-derived CDR1 and CDR2 are MDHEN and SYDVKM. V was cut by 4 bases and J by 3 bases, with 10 bases left in between. The CDR3, as DNA: TGTGCCAGCAGTTATGGGGGAGGCTACGAGCAGTACTTC. It translates to CASSYGGGYEQYF.

This chain uses TRBV3-1 (or the pseudogene TRBV3-2) with TRBJ2-3; D perhaps matches TRBD2 (6 bases). This CDR3 is built from 12 residues. Trimming removed 5 bases from V and 9 bases from J, with 12 bases in between. Germline CDR1 and CDR2: LGHDT and YNNKEL (reference sequence). This CDR3 is CASSARLGTQYF. The CDR3 DNA is TGTGCCAGCAGCGCAAGACTAGGGACGCAGTATTTT.

This clone was seen a few times. The chain uses TRBV14 and TRBJ2-5; unclear D gene. Trimming took 1 base from V and 3 from J, leaving 18 bases between them. The CDR3 totals 17 residues. Germline V CDR1 and CDR2: SGHDN, FVKESK. CDR3 protein: CASSQVTFRRSEETQYF. The CDR3 nucleotides read TGTGCCAGCAGCCAAGTAACGTTCAGGCGATCCGAAGAGACCCAGTACTTC.

The chain recombines TRBV5-1 with TRBJ1-5; 10 nucleotides line up with TRBD1. The germline V gene has CDR1 SGHRS and CDR2 YFSETQ. V dropped 4 bases and J dropped 6; count of bases not matched to a gene: 10. This CDR3 has 16 residues. The CDR3 region is CASSPGTGDGSQPQHF. The CDR3 DNA reads TGCGCCAGCAGCCCCGGGACAGGGGACGGGAGTCAGCCCCAGCATTTT.

The rearrangement joins TRBV6-2 or TRBV6-3 to TRBJ1-5; TRBD1 is a possible D gene (5 bases). Germline loops: CDR1 MNHEY, CDR2 SVGEGT. Deletions cut 6 bases from V and 7 bases from J, with 19 bases between. There are 15 residues in the CDR3. In nucleotides, the CDR3 is TGTGCCAGCAGCTCAGTGGCAGGGAGTGAGCAGCCCCAGCATTTT. Protein sequence: CASSSVAGSEQPQHF.

This clone came up a few times. The gene calls are TRBV2 and TRBJ2-7; 8 nucleotides match TRBD1. From germline, CDR1 is SNHLY and CDR2 FYNNEI. The CDR3 consists of 11 residues. V lost 9 bases, J lost 5 bases, and 3 bases stayed unmatched. The CDR3 nucleotides read TGTGCCAGTGACAGGGGAAACGAGCAGTACTTC. Its translation: CASDRGNEQYF. Combining the CDR3 with reference TRBV2 and TRBJ2-7 gives the whole variable domain EPEVTQTPSHQVTQMGQEVILRCVPISNHLYFYWYRQILGQKVEFLVSFYNNEISEKSEIFDDQFSVERPDGSNFTLKIRSTKLEDSAMYFCASDRGNEQYFGPGTRLTVT.

There are a few counts of this clone. This chain joins TRBV4-2 and TRBJ2-6; unclear D gene. Per the germline V gene, CDR1 is LGHNA and CDR2 is YNFKEQ. The CDR3 covers 16 residues. Trimming left V 2 bases short and J 0 bases short, with 8 bases between. CDR3: CASSQKGSSGANVLTF. CDR3 DNA sequence: TGTGCCAGCAGCCAAAAGGGTAGCTCTGGGGCCAACGTCCTGACTTTC.

The chain has TRBV7-2 and TRBJ2-2, with D unresolved. From germline, CDR1 is SGHTA and CDR2 FQGNSA. V gave up 5 bases and J gave up 4 bases, with 8 bases separating them. The CDR3 length is 13 residues. The CDR3 DNA is TGTGCCAGCAGCGACGGGTTCACCGGGGAGCTGTTTTTT. This codes for CASSDGFTGELFF.

V is TRBV4-1 and J is TRBJ1-3; possibly TRBD1 for D (6 bases). This CDR3 has 17 amino acids. Trimming removed 4 bases from V and 3 bases from J, with 19 bases in between. From germline, CDR1 is MGHRA and CDR2 YSYEKL. Here the CDR3 reads CASSLRNRGGFGNTIYF. CDR3 nucleotides: TGCGCCAGCAGCCTAAGAAATCGGGGGGGCTTTGGAAACACCATATATTTT.

The rearrangement uses TRBV24-1 and TRBJ2-5; possible D gene TRBD2, 6 bases. The CDR3 sequence is 15 residues long. V lost 4 bases and J 5 bases, leaving 16 bases between the germline ends. Germline CDR1 KGHDR, CDR2 SFDVKD. CDR3 DNA sequence: TGTGCCACCAGTGACCCCGCGGAGGGAAGGGAGACCCAGTACTTC. Translated, it gives CATSDPAEGRETQYF.

V gene TRBV5-4 combines with J gene TRBJ2-2; D ambiguous. In germline, CDR1 is SGHNT, CDR2 YYREEE (reference sequence). Trimming stripped 2 bases from V and 5 bases from J, with 4 bases between. The CDR3 extends over 12 amino acids. The CDR3 sequence is CASSFSTGELFF. CDR3 in DNA: TGTGCCAGCAGCTTCTCTACCGGGGAGCTGTTTTTT.